These T cell receptor beta chains were read from a single sample in a study of Ad26.COV2.S vaccination and SARS-CoV-2 variants. Repertoires were generated with immunoSEQ multiplex PCR, while TCRdb's copy carries only in-frame clones and drops some. The sample carries over 250,000 clones, roughly 86% recorded once. The sequencing used peripheral blood, collected in a trial of Ad26.COV2.S vaccine versus placebo. The receptors here all came from a person between 18 and 59 years old who received the Ad26.COV2.S COVID-19 vaccine or a placebo. Both conserved end residues are part of each CDR3. Fields, in order: D gene, V gene, J gene, clone size, CDR3 DNA, CDR3 protein. A D gene is named only where the DNA matches it firmly. For some rows the clone size is stated as once, few or many, or as a class when expanded; others skip it.

d_call: NA
v_call: TRBV6-2/TRBV6-3
j_call: TRBJ2-3
clone_size: NA
cdr3_nt: TGTGCCAGCAGTTACAGTCCGGCTAGCAGGGGCACAGATACGCAGTATTTT
cdr3_aa: CASSYSPASRGTDTQYF

d_call: NA
v_call: TRBV6-5
j_call: TRBJ1-1
clone_size: NA
cdr3_nt: TGTGCCAGCACCCCACGAATTTTGGACACTGAAGCTTTCTTT
cdr3_aa: CASTPRILDTEAFF

d_call: NA
v_call: TRBV2
j_call: TRBJ2-1
clone_size: NA
cdr3_nt: TGTGCCAGCAGTGGGAGGGGGATGAATGAGCAGTTCTTC
cdr3_aa: CASSGRGMNEQFF

d_call: NA
v_call: TRBV6-5
j_call: TRBJ2-1
clone_size: NA
cdr3_nt: TGTGCCAGCAGTTACGCCCCCGGGTACAATGAGCAGTTCTTC
cdr3_aa: CASSYAPGYNEQFF

d_call: TRBD1
v_call: TRBV7-2
j_call: TRBJ1-3
clone_size: many
cdr3_nt: TGTGCCAGCAGCTTAGGGGGACAGGGGGTATCTGGAAACACCATATATTTT
cdr3_aa: CASSLGGQGVSGNTIYF

d_call: TRBD1
v_call: TRBV6-1
j_call: TRBJ1-4
clone_size: NA
cdr3_nt: TGTGCCAGCAGTGAGGGGACAGCTAATAATGAAAAACTGTTTTTT
cdr3_aa: CASSEGTANNEKLFF

d_call: NA
v_call: TRBV6-5
j_call: TRBJ2-1
clone_size: NA
cdr3_nt: TGTGCCAGCAGTTACGGGACCTGGCCTTTGGGTGATGAGCAGTTCTTC
cdr3_aa: CASSYGTWPLGDEQFF

d_call: NA
v_call: TRBV6-5
j_call: TRBJ1-2
clone_size: NA
cdr3_nt: TGTGCCAGCAGATTACAGGGATCCGATGGCTACACCTTC
cdr3_aa: CASRLQGSDGYTF

d_call: TRBD2
v_call: TRBV19
j_call: TRBJ2-1
clone_size: NA
cdr3_nt: TGTGCCAGTAGAAGACTAGCGGATTACAATGAGCAGTTCTTC
cdr3_aa: CASRRLADYNEQFF

d_call: NA
v_call: TRBV5-1
j_call: TRBJ2-3
clone_size: NA
cdr3_nt: TGCGCCAGCAGCGGGTGGGGTATTGGCACAGATACGCAGTATTTT
cdr3_aa: CASSGWGIGTDTQYF

d_call: NA
v_call: TRBV6-1
j_call: TRBJ1-2
clone_size: NA
cdr3_nt: TGTGCCAGCAGTGAAGGGACTACAGGGCGGGGAGGCTACACCTTC
cdr3_aa: CASSEGTTGRGGYTF

d_call: TRBD1
v_call: TRBV30
j_call: TRBJ2-7
clone_size: NA
cdr3_nt: TGTGCCTGGAGTGTAATCGGACAGGGCTCCTACGAGCAGTACTTC
cdr3_aa: CAWSVIGQGSYEQYF

d_call: NA
v_call: TRBV9
j_call: TRBJ1-2
clone_size: NA
cdr3_nt: TGTGCCAGCAGCGTAGCCGACTGGGACTATGGCTACACCTTC
cdr3_aa: CASSVADWDYGYTF

d_call: NA
v_call: TRBV20-1
j_call: TRBJ2-7
clone_size: NA
cdr3_nt: TGCAGTGCTAGTGATTCGAGGGGAAGGAGGGAGCAGTACTTC
cdr3_aa: CSASDSRGRREQYF

d_call: NA
v_call: TRBV28
j_call: TRBJ1-5
clone_size: few
cdr3_nt: TGTGCCAGCAGTTTCCCCCCTAATCAGCCCCAGCATTTT
cdr3_aa: CASSFPPNQPQHF

d_call: NA
v_call: TRBV7-9
j_call: TRBJ2-1
clone_size: NA
cdr3_nt: TGTGCCAGCAGTTTTATCGAAGGGTATTATGAGCAGTTCTTC
cdr3_aa: CASSFIEGYYEQFF

d_call: NA
v_call: TRBV6-1
j_call: TRBJ1-6
clone_size: NA
cdr3_nt: TGTGCCAGCAGTGATAGGGGGGGGGATTCACCCCTCCACTTT
cdr3_aa: CASSDRGGDSPLHF

d_call: NA
v_call: TRBV9
j_call: TRBJ1-2
clone_size: NA
cdr3_nt: TGTGCCAGCAGCGTAGCTGCTGCAGGACTCTACTATGGCTACACCTTC
cdr3_aa: CASSVAAAGLYYGYTF

d_call: TRBD2
v_call: TRBV7-2
j_call: TRBJ2-3
clone_size: NA
cdr3_nt: TGTGCCAGCAGCTTAGGACTAGCGGGAGGGCTGGATACGCAGTATTTT
cdr3_aa: CASSLGLAGGLDTQYF

d_call: NA
v_call: TRBV9
j_call: TRBJ1-2
clone_size: NA
cdr3_nt: TGTGCCAGCAGCTCCTTCTCTGGCTACACCTTC
cdr3_aa: CASSSFSGYTF

d_call: NA
v_call: TRBV24-1
j_call: TRBJ2-1
clone_size: NA
cdr3_nt: TGTGCCACCAGTGACCCGGGACCTCAAACACAATGGTTCTTC
cdr3_aa: CATSDPGPQTQWFF

d_call: TRBD2
v_call: TRBV29-1
j_call: TRBJ2-1
clone_size: NA
cdr3_nt: TGCAGCGTCACGCTGGGAGGGAATGAGCAGTTCTTC
cdr3_aa: CSVTLGGNEQFF